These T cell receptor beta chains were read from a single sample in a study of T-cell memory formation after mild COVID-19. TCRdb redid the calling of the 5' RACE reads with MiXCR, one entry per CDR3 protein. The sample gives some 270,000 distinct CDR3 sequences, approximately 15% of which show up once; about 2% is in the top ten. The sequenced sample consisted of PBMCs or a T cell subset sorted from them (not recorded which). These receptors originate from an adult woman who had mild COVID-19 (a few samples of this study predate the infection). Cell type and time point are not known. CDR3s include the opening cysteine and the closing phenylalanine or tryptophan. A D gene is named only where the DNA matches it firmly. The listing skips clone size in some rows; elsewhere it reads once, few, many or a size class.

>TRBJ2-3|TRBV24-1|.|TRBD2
TGTGCCACCAGTCCGAGACTAGCGGGGGGAGCAGATACGCAGTATTTT
CATSPRLAGGADTQYF
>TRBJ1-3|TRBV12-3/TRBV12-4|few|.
TGTGCCAGCAGAACAGGACCCAGACCCGGAAACACCATATATTTT
CASRTGPRPGNTIYF
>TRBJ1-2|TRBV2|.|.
TGTGCCAGCAACGTTCCGGGAGCTAACTATGGCTACACCTTC
CASNVPGANYGYTF
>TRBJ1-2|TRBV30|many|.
TGTGCCTGGAGTACAGATGAAAACTATGGCTACACCTTC
CAWSTDENYGYTF
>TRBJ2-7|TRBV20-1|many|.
TGCAGTGCTCAAGACGGGACGGCCTCCTACGAGCAGTACTTC
CSAQDGTASYEQYF
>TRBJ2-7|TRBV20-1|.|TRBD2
TGCAGTGCTACGGGGGGGAACTACGAGCAGTACTTC
CSATGGNYEQYF
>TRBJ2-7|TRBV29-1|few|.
TGCAGCGTTTCTTTGGGTTACGAGCAGTACTTC
CSVSLGYEQYF
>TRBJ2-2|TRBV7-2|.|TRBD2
TGTGCCAGCAGCCTCTCCGGGACTAGAGGCACCGGGGAGCTGTTTTTT
CASSLSGTRGTGELFF
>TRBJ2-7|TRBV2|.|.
TGTGCCAGCAGTGCAACTCCGGGAACGGGGGAGCAGTACTTC
CASSATPGTGEQYF
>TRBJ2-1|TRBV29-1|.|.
TGCAGCGTCTCGGGACCTACCGGCGATGAGCAGTTCTTC
CSVSGPTGDEQFF
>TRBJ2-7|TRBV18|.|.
TGTGCCAGCTCAACCGGGACAACTTACGAGCAGTACTTC
CASSTGTTYEQYF
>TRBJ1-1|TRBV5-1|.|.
TGCGCCAGCAGCCCAACTCCTGGGGGGTACACTGAAGCTTTCTTT
CASSPTPGGYTEAFF
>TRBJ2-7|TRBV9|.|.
TGTGCCAGCAGCGGGGAAGCGGGCTCCTACGAGCAGTACTTC
CASSGEAGSYEQYF
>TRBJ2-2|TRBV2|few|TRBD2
TGTGCCAGCACCGGGACTAGCGGGACAAATACCGGGGAGCTGTTTTTT
CASTGTSGTNTGELFF
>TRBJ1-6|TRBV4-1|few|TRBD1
TGCGCCAGCAGCCGGGGACAGGGGGAAAATTCACCCCTCCACTTT
CASSRGQGENSPLHF
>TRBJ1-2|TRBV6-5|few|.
TGTGCCAGCAGTTACTCGAGACAAGGCTATGGCTACACCTTC
CASSYSRQGYGYTF
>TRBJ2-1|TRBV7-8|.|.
TGTGCCAGCAGCTTAGACCGGGGCGCTGAGCAGTTCTTC
CASSLDRGAEQFF
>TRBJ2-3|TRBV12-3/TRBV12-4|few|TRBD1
TGTGCCAGCAAATCAACAGGGGGGTCTATGGGTACGCAGTATTTT
CASKSTGGSMGTQYF
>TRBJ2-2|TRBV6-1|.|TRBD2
TGTGCCAGCAGTGCCGTTGTCGGGGGGGCCGAGACCGGGGAGCTGTTTTTT
CASSAVVGGAETGELFF
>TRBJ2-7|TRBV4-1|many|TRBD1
TGCGCCAGCAGCCAAGGTCTGACGGGACAGGGGATCAGCGAGCAGTACTTC
CASSQGLTGQGISEQYF
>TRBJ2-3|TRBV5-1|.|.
TGCGCCAGCAGCTCGCCACCGGGGGCCAGGGGCAGCACAGATACGCAGTATTTT
CASSSPPGARGSTDTQYF
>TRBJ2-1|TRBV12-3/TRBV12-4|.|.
TGTGCCAGCAGCCGCCGACAGGGAGGAGGGGAGCAGTTCTTC
CASSRRQGGGEQFF
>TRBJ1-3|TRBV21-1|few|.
TGTGCCAGCAGCAAGAAACAGGGAGCCAAAAAAGGAAACACCATATATTTT
CASSKKQGAKKGNTIYF
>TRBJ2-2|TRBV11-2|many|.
TGTGCCAGCAGCTTAGAGTACACCGGGGAGCTGTTTTTT
CASSLEYTGELFF
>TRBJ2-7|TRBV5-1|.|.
TGCGCCAGAAGTCTCCCGGGCCACGAGCAGTACTTC
CARSLPGHEQYF
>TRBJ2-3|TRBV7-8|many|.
TGTGCCAGCAGCTTAAGGTCAACCACAGATACGCAGTATTTT
CASSLRSTTDTQYF
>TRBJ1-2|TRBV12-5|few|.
TGTGCTAGTGGTGATGACACTAGGTTAGTCTATGGCTACACCTTC
CASGDDTRLVYGYTF
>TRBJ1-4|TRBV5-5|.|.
TGTGCCAGCAGGGGGACGACAACTAATGAAAAACTGTTTTTT
CASRGTTTNEKLFF
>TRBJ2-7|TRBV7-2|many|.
TGTGCCAGCAGCCTCCAGGGGAGAGGCTACGAGCAGTACTTC
CASSLQGRGYEQYF
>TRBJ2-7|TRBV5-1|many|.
TGCGCCAGCAGCTTCTTCCCGGATCACGGAGGCTCCTACGAGCAGTACTTC
CASSFFPDHGGSYEQYF
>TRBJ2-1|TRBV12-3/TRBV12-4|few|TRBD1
TGTGCCAGTTCGAAAGCCACCCCCACTTCTCAGGGGGAGTTGAATGAGCAGTTCTTC
CASSKATPTSQGELNEQFF
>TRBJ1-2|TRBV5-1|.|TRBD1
TGCGCCAGCAGCGATAAGGACAGGGACACCTATGGCTACACCTTC
CASSDKDRDTYGYTF
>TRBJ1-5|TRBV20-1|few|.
TGCAGTGCTAGAGTTCATGGGCACAATCAGCCCCAGCATTTT
CSARVHGHNQPQHF
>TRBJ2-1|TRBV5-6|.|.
TGTGCCAGCAGCTCCCTCTGGGCTAGCGAGACGGCCTACAATGAGCAGTTCTTC
CASSSLWASETAYNEQFF
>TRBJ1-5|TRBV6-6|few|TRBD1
TGTGCCAGCAGTTCGGGACAGGGTGGGACCCAGCATTTT
CASSSGQGGTQHF
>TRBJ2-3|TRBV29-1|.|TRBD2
TGCAGCGTTGGACTAGCGGGTGCCGTGGGAGATACGCAGTATTTT
CSVGLAGAVGDTQYF
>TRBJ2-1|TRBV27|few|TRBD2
TGTGCCAGCAGTTTACGGTTTAGTCTAGCGGGAGGACTCAATGAGCAGTTCTTC
CASSLRFSLAGGLNEQFF
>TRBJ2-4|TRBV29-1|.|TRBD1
TGCAGCGTTGGGGCTGGGGGGACAGGGGGCCTTGACATTCAGTACTTC
CSVGAGGTGGLDIQYF
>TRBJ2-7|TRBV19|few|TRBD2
TGTGCCAGTAAGGATTTGACTAGCGATTCCTACGAGCAGTACTTC
CASKDLTSDSYEQYF
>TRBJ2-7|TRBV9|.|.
TGTGCCAGCAGCGTAGACAGGGACACAGTCGAGCAGTACTTC
CASSVDRDTVEQYF
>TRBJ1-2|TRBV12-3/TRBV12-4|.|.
TGTGCCAGCAGCCTCCGGGACAACCCGAACTATGGCTACACCTTC
CASSLRDNPNYGYTF
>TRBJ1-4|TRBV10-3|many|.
TGTGCCATCAGTGTCGGCAGGGGAGGAGGAACAACTAATGAAAAACTGTTTTTT
CAISVGRGGGTTNEKLFF
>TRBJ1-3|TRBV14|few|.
TGTGCCAGCAGCCGAGCAGGGACGGGAAACACCATATATTTT
CASSRAGTGNTIYF
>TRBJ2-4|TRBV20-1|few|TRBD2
TGCAGTGCTAGATCAGAAGGGGGGACTAGCGTAACCAAAAACATTCAGTACTTC
CSARSEGGTSVTKNIQYF
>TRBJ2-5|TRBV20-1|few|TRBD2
TGCAGTGTTGAGACTAGCGGGAGGCTCGGAGAGACCCAGTACTTC
CSVETSGRLGETQYF
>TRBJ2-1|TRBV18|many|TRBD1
TGTGCCAGCGCGCCCCAGGGGGCATACAATGAGCAGTTCTTC
CASAPQGAYNEQFF
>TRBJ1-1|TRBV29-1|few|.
TGCAGCGGGTGGAAGAACACTGAAGCTTTCTTT
CSGWKNTEAFF
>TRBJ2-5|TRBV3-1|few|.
TGTGCCAGCAGCCAAGATCCGATCCCGAGGATAGAGACCCAGTACTTC
CASSQDPIPRIETQYF
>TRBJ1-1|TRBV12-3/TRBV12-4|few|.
TGTGCCAGCAGTTTAGAGCCGCGAATGAACACTGAAGCTTTCTTT
CASSLEPRMNTEAFF
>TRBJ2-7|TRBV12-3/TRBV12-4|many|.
TGTGCCAGCAGGAGACCAGGGGACCCCTACGAGCAGTACTTC
CASRRPGDPYEQYF